The 21 T cell receptor beta chains given below trace back to one sample, sequenced in a study of blood T cell repertoires in COVID-19. TCRdb keeps only in-frame clones here, not all; method: immunoSEQ multiplex PCR. The sample lists just over 650,000 clones; more than 80% were seen once. Sample: peripheral blood. The source of these receptors is a woman aged 18-29 years with acute or convalescent COVID-19.

V gene TRBV6-5 combines with J gene TRBJ1-1; TRBD1 aligns across 7 bases. V shed 4 bases and J 1 base; nucleotides not matched to a gene: 3. The CDR3 has 14 amino acids. Germline CDR1 MNHEY, CDR2 SVGAGI. The CDR3 DNA reads TGTGCCAGCAGTTTCGGACAGGCGAACACTGAAGCTTTCTTT. It translates to CASSFGQANTEAFF.

The rearrangement links TRBV30 to TRBJ1-4; 12 bases fit TRBD1. Germline loops: CDR1 GTSNPN, CDR2 SVGIG (reference sequence). Germline trimming cut 3 bases from V and 7 bases from J; bases unmatched to any gene: 9. This CDR3 has 16 residues. The CDR3 sequence: CAWRTNRDRGREKLFF. The CDR3 bases are TGTGCCTGGAGGACGAACCGGGACAGGGGGCGTGAAAAACTGTTTTTT.

Concerning this clone: The same CDR3 is also encoded by other DNA sequences in this sample. J is TRBJ1-2 and V is TRBV5-1, with a weak D call TRBD1 (6 bases). V was shortened by 0 bases and J by 5 bases, with 8 bases between the two germline ends. The CDR3 runs to 13 residues. Per the germline V gene, CDR1 is SGHRS and CDR2 is YFSETQ. The CDR3 spells CASSLDRDYGYTF. For the CDR3, the DNA is TGCGCCAGCAGCTTGGACAGGGATTATGGCTACACCTTC.

The chain recombines TRBV23-1 with TRBJ2-1, with TRBD1 matching 9 bases. TRBV23-1 is filed as an ORF, its function uncertain. CDR3 length: 17 amino acids. V lost 0 bases and J lost 2; bases outside the gene matches: 5. CDR3 loop: CASSQSNTGGPYNEQFF. CDR3 bases: TGCGCCAGCAGTCAATCAAATACAGGGGGCCCCTACAATGAGCAGTTCTTC.

In this sample, this clone turned up a few times. The chain is built from TRBV27 and TRBJ2-7; 7 bases line up with TRBD1. Germline trimming cut 7 bases from V and 2 bases from J; bases unmatched to any gene: 2. The CDR3 totals 12 residues. Looked up from germline, CDR1 is MNHEY and CDR2 is SMNVEV (reference sequence). The CDR3 nucleotides read TGTGCCAGCACCGGGACAGCCTACGAGCAGTACTTC. Amino acid sequence: CASTGTAYEQYF.

The rearrangement uses TRBV6-1 and TRBJ1-2; 7 bases line up with TRBD1. Germline lookup yields CDR1 MNHNS and CDR2 SASEGT. This CDR3 is built from 14 residues. The trim removed 1 base at V and 6 bases at J, leaving 5 bases unmatched. The CDR3 spells CASSEGGQSNGYTF. In DNA, the CDR3 is TGTGCCAGCAGTGAAGGGGGACAGAGCAATGGCTACACCTTC.

The sample holds one count of this clone. The V call is TRBV5-5, the J call TRBJ2-7; 7 nucleotides agree with TRBD2. CDR3 length: 15 residues. V was clipped by 0 bases and J by 4 bases; unmatched bases: 7. Germline CDR1 is SGHKS and CDR2 is YYEKEE (reference sequence). The CDR3 region has the DNA TGTGCCAGCAGCTTGGGGCCGGGACTAAGTTACGAGCAGTACTTC. Its protein is CASSLGPGLSYEQYF. Based on the CDR3 plus reference TRBV5-5 and TRBJ2-7, the full variable domain is DAGVTQSPTHLIKTRGQQVTLRCSPISGHKSVSWYQQVLGQGPQFIFQYYEKEERGRGNFPDRFSARQFPNYSSELNVNALLLGDSALYLCASSLGPGLSYEQYFGPGTRLTVT.

The chain carries TRBV4-1 and TRBJ1-5; TRBD1 is a possible D gene (5 bases). Per the germline V gene, CDR1 is MGHRA and CDR2 is YSYEKL. The CDR3 spans 15 residues. Trimming removed 1 base at V and 6 bases at J, with 13 bases between. This CDR3 reads CASSQVGSGGQPQHF. The DNA for the CDR3 is TGCGCCAGCAGCCAAGTGGGGTCGGGGGGTCAGCCCCAGCATTTT.

This chain links TRBV5-8 with TRBJ1-5, with TRBD1 matching 7 bases. The germline CDR1 and CDR2 sequences are SGHTS and YDEGEE. The ends lost 4 bases at V and 1 base at J; junction bases unmatched: 5. The CDR3 is 15 residues long. The CDR3 region has the DNA TGTGCCAGCAGCCAAGGGACAGACAGCAATCAGCCCCAGCATTTT. It codes for CASSQGTDSNQPQHF.

The chain recombines TRBV6-5 with TRBJ1-2, with 8 bases fitting TRBD1. The J segment lost 4 bases and the V segment lost 2 bases, leaving 9 bases of the junction unmatched. The CDR3 consists of 16 residues. Per germline, CDR1 MNHEY and CDR2 SVGAGI. The CDR3 loop reads CASSYLAGTGTYGYTF. The CDR3 region has the DNA TGTGCCAGCAGTTACCTCGCCGGGACAGGTACCTATGGCTACACCTTC.

The J gene is TRBJ1-1, the V gene TRBV24-1; D is undetermined. The CDR3 covers 12 residues. Germline values: CDR1 KGHDR, CDR2 SFDVKD. Trimming took 7 bases from V and 8 from J, leaving 13 bases between them. The CDR3 coding sequence is TGTGCCACCAGCGACGAAACGAGGGAAGCTTTCTTT. Amino acid sequence: CATSDETREAFF.

This sequence joins TRBV5-6 and TRBJ1-5; D uncertain. Trimming took 2 bases from V and 7 from J, leaving 13 bases between them. The CDR3 spans 14 residues. CDR1 and CDR2 from the germline V gene are SGHDT and YYEEEE. In nucleotides, the CDR3 is TGTGCCAGCAGCTTTGGCCCAGATCGACAGCCCCAGCATTTT. The encoded protein is CASSFGPDRQPQHF.

The chain links TRBV20-1 to TRBJ2-1, with TRBD2 matching over 13 bases. The CDR3 has 17 amino acids. The trim removed 3 bases at V and 3 bases at J, leaving 8 bases unmatched. CDR1 is DFQATT, CDR2 SNEGSKA, per germline (reference sequence). CDR3 coding DNA: TGCAGTGCTAGTTACCGACTAGCGGGGGGTTACTACAATGAGCAGTTCTTC. Its translation is CSASYRLAGGYYNEQFF.

V usage is TRBV5-4 and J usage is TRBJ2-3, with 8 bases that match TRBD1. CDR1 SGHNT and CDR2 YYREEE come from the germline V gene (reference sequence). This CDR3 region has 16 residues. Trimming removed 5 bases from V and 0 bases from J; junction bases left unmatched: 8. The CDR3 region has the DNA TGTGCCAGCAGTTCACAGGGGGTCCTAAGCACAGATACGCAGTATTTT. Translated: CASSSQGVLSTDTQYF.

In its sample, this clone was seen a few times. J is TRBJ1-1 and V is TRBV12-3 or TRBV12-4; 7 bases line up with TRBD1. The CDR3 runs 13 residues. V shed 6 bases and J 2 bases; nucleotides not matched to a gene: 3. This CDR3 reads CASRRQGNTEAFF. DNA of the CDR3: TGTGCCAGCAGGAGACAGGGAAACACTGAAGCTTTCTTT.

The V gene is TRBV2, the J gene TRBJ1-4; tentative D call: TRBD1 (6 bases). Trimming shortened V by 4 bases and J by 8 bases, and 17 bases separated the two germline ends. This CDR3 region has 15 residues. The germline gives CDR1 SNHLY, CDR2 FYNNEI. The CDR3 nucleotides read TGTGCCAGCAGTGGCTACCCGACAGGTGGCGAAAAACTGTTTTTT. This gives the protein CASSGYPTGGEKLFF.

This chain joins TRBV19 and TRBJ2-5, with TRBD2 as a possible D gene (7 bases). Germline V lookup: CDR1 LNHDA, CDR2 SQIVND (reference sequence). V was trimmed by 5 bases and J by 4 bases, leaving 17 bases between them. The CDR3 length is 15 residues. The CDR3 DNA reads as TGTGCCAGTAGTTCCTTAGGGGGGGGACGAGAGACCCAGTACTTC. Protein product: CASSSLGGGRETQYF.

V is TRBV11-1 and J is TRBJ2-3; D is ambiguous. The CDR3 length is 16 residues. Per germline, CDR1 SGHAT and CDR2 FQDESV (reference sequence). V dropped 0 bases and J dropped 2 bases, with 12 bases sitting between them. The CDR3 nucleotides are TGTGCCAGCAGCTTAGCCGCTCACTCCTACACAGATACGCAGTATTTT. Residues: CASSLAAHSYTDTQYF.

The rearrangement links TRBV6-5 to TRBJ1-3; D unclear. This CDR3 has 15 amino acids. Deletions cut 6 bases from V and 0 bases from J, with 12 bases between. CDR1 and CDR2 (germline): MNHEY, SVGAGI. The CDR3 reads CASSLSQYSGNTIYF. In DNA, the CDR3 is TGTGCCAGCAGCCTAAGTCAATACTCTGGAAACACCATATATTTT.

This chain links TRBV28 with TRBJ2-5, with D tentatively TRBD2 (5 bases). The CDR3 totals 14 residues. Trimming left V 8 bases short and J 2 bases short, with 15 bases between. CDR1 is MDHEN and CDR2 is SYDVKM in the germline V gene. The CDR3 DNA reads as TGTGCCAGCGAAACCCCCGGAGGACAAGAGACCCAGTACTTC. It specifies CASETPGGQETQYF.

V is TRBV9 and J is TRBJ2-7; D gene uncertain. V was pared by 3 bases and J by 9 bases, with 16 bases between. From germline, CDR1 is SGDLS and CDR2 YYNGEE. The CDR3 runs 13 residues. CDR3 nucleotides: TGTGCCAGCAGCGCGGCGGAACTGTCTGGGCAGTACTTC. Translation: CASSAAELSGQYF.